What follows are 2 T cell receptor beta chains derived from one specimen sequenced in a study of T cells in Graves' hyperthyroidism and ophthalmopathy. TCR beta CDR3 region amplification was performed from RNA transcripts. HTBI primers were the set used in a first-round RT-PCR of the TCR CDR3. Each CDR3 protein gets one entry after TCRdb re-called the multiplex PCR reads with MiXCR. Of 350,000 to 400,000 distinct CDR3 sequences listed, under 20% are singletons. The sequenced sample consisted of blood. These receptors originate from a man between 18 and 29 years old with Graves' ophthalmopathy.

V gene TRBV3-1 combines with J gene TRBJ2-1; D perhaps matches TRBD2 (6 bases). V gave up 4 bases and J gave up 4 bases, with 23 bases separating them. The CDR3 contains 18 residues. Germline V gives CDR1 LGHDT, CDR2 YNNKEL (reference sequence). CDR3 sequence reads: CASSPSVLFGLQYNEQFF. The CDR3, as DNA: TGTGCCAGCAGCCCCTCAGTGCTCTTTGGACTACAATACAATGAGCAGTTCTTC.

In its sample, this clonotype was seen many times. The chain recombines TRBV24-1 with TRBJ1-1; tentative D call: TRBD1 (6 bases). Per germline, CDR1 KGHDR and CDR2 SFDVKD. The CDR3 covers 17 residues. Trimming pared 0 bases from V and 4 bases from J, leaving 17 bases between. This CDR3 is CATSDLRTGYGVTEAFF. DNA of the CDR3: TGTGCCACCAGTGATTTGCGAACAGGGTACGGCGTCACTGAAGCTTTCTTT.